The 24 T cell receptor beta chains below were found in one sample sequenced in a study of T cell responses to AZD1222 COVID-19 vaccine. Sequenced by immunoSEQ multiplex PCR; TCRdb stores in-frame clones only, minus some. Of 70,000 to 90,000 clones in the sample, more than 75% were seen once. Sequences were derived from peripheral blood, sampled on day 0 of AZD1222 vaccination. These receptors were obtained from an adult in good health.

CDR3 in DNA: TGTGCCAGCAAACCAGGGTCCCAAGAGACCCAGTACTTC. Residues: CASKPGSQETQYF. The chain links TRBV7-9 to TRBJ2-5; D is perhaps TRBD1 (5 bases). Trimming pared 7 bases from V and 1 base from J, leaving 10 bases between. The CDR3 spans 13 residues. Germline assignment: CDR1 SEHNR and CDR2 FQNEAQ (reference sequence).

As DNA, the CDR3 is TGCGCCAGCAGCTCGGAGACAGGGCCCTACGAGCAGTACTTC. Residues: CASSSETGPYEQYF. This chain joins TRBV5-1 and TRBJ2-7; 7 bases align to TRBD1. This CDR3 spans 14 amino acids. Germline CDR1 SGHRS, CDR2 YFSETQ. With 3 bases clipped from V and 2 bases from J, the junction kept 5 bases outside the gene matches.

V usage is TRBV28 and J usage is TRBJ2-6; 7 bases are a match to TRBD1. Germline V CDR1 and CDR2: MDHEN, SYDVKM. Trimming at V came to 5 bases and at J to 0 bases, leaving 7 bases not matched to a gene. The CDR3 totals 17 residues. CDR3: CASSGPGQTSGANVLTF. The CDR3 DNA follows: TGTGCCAGCAGTGGCCCGGGACAGACCTCTGGGGCCAACGTCCTGACTTTC.

The rearrangement joins TRBV7-2 to TRBJ1-2, with 9 bases matching TRBD1. Germline CDR1 and CDR2: SGHTA and FQGNSA. This CDR3 has 15 residues. V shed 5 bases and J 5 bases; nucleotides not matched to a gene: 9. CDR3 DNA sequence: TGTGCCAGCAGCGCAAGGGGACAGGGTTCTTATGGCTACACCTTC. This gives the protein CASSARGQGSYGYTF.

This chain uses TRBV9 with TRBJ2-7; TRBD2 matches 8 bases. The germline V gene has CDR1 SGDLS and CDR2 YYNGEE. The CDR3 runs 15 residues. Losses at the gene ends were 4 bases for V and 2 bases for J; bases not matched to a gene: 8. CDR3 coding DNA: TGTGCCAGCAGCTCAGGGAGCGGGGGAGCCTACGAGCAGTACTTC. Its translation is CASSSGSGGAYEQYF. Drawing the rest from reference TRBV9 and TRBJ2-7, the complete variable domain is DSGVTQTPKHLITATGQRVTLRCSPRSGDLSVYWYQQSLDQGLQFLIQYYNGEERAKGNILERFSAQQFPDLHSELNLSSLELGDSALYFCASSSGSGGAYEQYFGPGTRLTVT.

This sequence joins TRBV12-5 and TRBJ1-6; the D gene is possibly TRBD1 (6 bases). V lost 1 base to trimming and J lost 13 bases, with 17 bases between them. Germline V lookup: CDR1 LGHNT, CDR2 FRNRAP. CDR3 length: 15 amino acids. The chain's CDR3 is CASGLETGSSFPLHF. CDR3 in DNA: TGTGCTAGTGGTTTGGAAACAGGGAGCTCCTTCCCCCTCCACTTT. The full variable domain, rest sourced from reference TRBV12-5 and TRBJ1-6, is DARVTQTPRHKVTEMGQEVTMRCQPILGHNTVFWYRQTMMQGLELLAYFRNRAPLDDSGMPKDRFSAEMPDATLATLKIQPSEPRDSAVYFCASGLETGSSFPLHFGNGTRLTVT.

This chain uses TRBV5-1 with TRBJ1-5; the D gene is possibly TRBD1 (6 bases). The CDR3 loop spans 14 amino acids. The V end was cut by 0 bases, the J end by 6 bases, with 10 bases between. Per germline, CDR1 SGHRS and CDR2 YFSETQ. The CDR3 DNA sequence: TGCGCCAGCAGCTTGGAGGGGGGAATTCAGCCCCAGCATTTT. It yields the protein CASSLEGGIQPQHF.

DNA of the CDR3: TGTGCCAGCTCGACCGGGACTAGCGGGAGAGCGGAGACCCAGTACTTC. Its protein product is CASSTGTSGRAETQYF. The chain couples TRBV7-3 to TRBJ2-5; 14 bases align to TRBD2. The CDR3 extends over 16 amino acids. Trimming cost V 8 bases and J 5 bases; bases outside gene matches: 10. Germline assignment: CDR1 SGHTA and CDR2 FQGTGA.

This rearrangement joins TRBV6-5 to TRBJ1-5; no clear D. The CDR3 length is 13 residues. Trimming removed 2 bases from V and 6 bases from J, with 8 bases in between. Germline V gives CDR1 MNHEY, CDR2 SVGAGI. The chain's CDR3 is CASSYEWGQPQHF. The DNA for the CDR3 is TGTGCCAGCAGTTACGAGTGGGGTCAGCCCCAGCATTTT.

The V gene is TRBV9, the J gene TRBJ2-7; D ambiguous. Germline values: CDR1 SGDLS, CDR2 YYNGEE. V lost 4 bases and J 0 bases, leaving 17 bases between the germline ends. The CDR3 runs to 16 residues. The CDR3 spells CASSPGPQLVSYEQYF. The CDR3 DNA is TGTGCCAGCAGCCCTGGACCGCAATTAGTCTCCTACGAGCAGTACTTC.

The rearrangement joins TRBV7-2 to TRBJ1-5; D gene ambiguous. From germline, CDR1 is SGHTA and CDR2 FQGNSA. Trimming pared 4 bases from V and 5 bases from J, leaving 9 bases between. The CDR3 length is 13 residues. CDR3 sequence: CASSSQFHQPQHF. The CDR3 DNA sequence: TGTGCCAGCAGCTCCCAATTTCATCAGCCCCAGCATTTT.

V and J are TRBV6-5 and TRBJ2-1; 7 bases map to TRBD2. Per the germline V gene, CDR1 is MNHEY and CDR2 is SVGAGI. The V gene end was trimmed by 5 bases and the J gene end by 7 bases; junction bases not matched to a gene: 8. The CDR3 totals 14 residues. CDR3 bases: TGTGCCAGCAGTAGGGCGGGAGCCATGAATGAGCAGTTCTTC. Translating it yields CASSRAGAMNEQFF.

The V call is TRBV9, the J call TRBJ1-1; D is perhaps TRBD1 (5 bases). CDR1 and CDR2 from the germline V gene are SGDLS and YYNGEE. The CDR3 has 14 residues. V dropped 3 bases and J dropped 3 bases, with 12 bases sitting between them. The DNA for the CDR3 is TGTGCCAGCAGCGGGACCGGGGACCACACTGAAGCTTTCTTT. As protein: CASSGTGDHTEAFF.

The V and J genes are TRBV19 and TRBJ1-1; D might be TRBD1 (5 bases). The germline V and J ends were trimmed by 9 bases and 6 bases, with 8 bases remaining between them. The V gene's germline CDR1 is LNHDA and CDR2 SQIVND (reference sequence). CDR3 length: 10 residues. For the CDR3, the DNA is TGTGCCAGGCGACAGTCTGAAGCTTTCTTT. It encodes CARRQSEAFF.

The chain employs TRBV3-1 (or the pseudogene TRBV3-2) and TRBJ2-7, with D maybe TRBD1 (6 bases). Germline assignment: CDR1 LGHDT and CDR2 YNNKEL (reference sequence). V was trimmed by 4 bases and J by 2 bases, leaving 9 bases between them. The CDR3 has 13 amino acids. DNA of the CDR3: TGTGCCAGCAGCCCCCGGGACACCTACGAGCAGTACTTC. Residues: CASSPRDTYEQYF.

The gene calls are TRBV3-1 (or the pseudogene TRBV3-2) and TRBJ1-4; D unclear. V dropped 2 bases and J dropped 8 bases, with 9 bases sitting between them. This CDR3 spans 13 amino acids. The germline gives CDR1 LGHDT, CDR2 YNNKEL (reference sequence). The CDR3 loop is CASSQTGGEKLFF. CDR3 in DNA: TGTGCCAGCAGCCAAACTGGAGGCGAAAAACTGTTTTTT.

The CDR3 DNA is TGTGCTAGTGGTTTGCTAGCGGGGGCTTACAATGAGCAGTTCTTC. This codes for CASGLLAGAYNEQFF. The V gene is TRBV12-5, the J gene TRBJ2-1; 10 bases fit TRBD2. This CDR3 contains 15 residues. Germline loops: CDR1 LGHNT, CDR2 FRNRAP. The V and J ends lost 2 bases and 4 bases, in that order; junction bases with no gene match: 2.

The chain has TRBV5-1 and TRBJ1-1; maybe TRBD1 (6 bases). Trimming stripped 4 bases from V and 4 bases from J, with 14 bases between. CDR3 size: 14 residues. In germline, CDR1 is SGHRS, CDR2 YFSETQ. DNA of the CDR3: TGCGCCAGCAGCCTTCAGGGGTGGGGCACTGAAGCTTTCTTT. Its protein product is CASSLQGWGTEAFF.

The rearrangement joins TRBV27 to TRBJ1-2; D not resolved. The CDR3 runs 13 residues. Germline-derived CDR1 and CDR2 are MNHEY and SMNVEV (reference sequence). The ends were cut back, 5 bases at V and 3 bases at J, with 10 bases in the middle. CDR3 nucleotide sequence: TGTGCCAGCAGTCAAGACCGAGACTATGGCTACACCTTC. It specifies CASSQDRDYGYTF.

The chain couples TRBV19 to TRBJ2-1; maybe TRBD2 (5 bases). The CDR3 is 11 amino acids. In germline, CDR1 is LNHDA, CDR2 SQIVND (reference sequence). V gave up 5 bases and J gave up 9 bases, with 8 bases separating them. In DNA, the CDR3 is TGTGCCAGTAGTCGGGCGGGTGAGCAGTTCTTC. Its protein is CASSRAGEQFF. Based on the CDR3 plus reference TRBV19 and TRBJ2-1, the full variable domain is DGGITQSPKYLFRKEGQNVTLSCEQNLNHDAMYWYRQDPGQGLRLIYYSQIVNDFQKGDIAEGYSVSREKKESFPLTVTSAQKNPTAFYLCASSRAGEQFFGPGTRLTVL.

This clone was counted only a few times. The chain uses TRBV4-2 and TRBJ1-5; a weak D match, TRBD1 (6 bases). CDR3 length: 14 residues. V shed 0 bases and J shed 12 bases, with 15 bases lying between them. In germline, CDR1 is LGHNA, CDR2 YNFKEQ. The CDR3 loop is CASSQDVVRQDQHF. The DNA for the CDR3 is TGTGCCAGCAGCCAAGACGTTGTGCGACAGGACCAGCATTTT.

V usage is TRBV9 and J usage is TRBJ2-2, with D possibly being TRBD1 (6 bases). Germline values: CDR1 SGDLS, CDR2 YYNGEE. The CDR3 covers 16 residues. V dropped 4 bases and J dropped 4 bases, with 17 bases sitting between them. The CDR3 loop is CASSSQGSAPTGELFF. The CDR3 DNA is TGTGCCAGCAGCAGCCAGGGGAGCGCCCCCACCGGGGAGCTGTTTTTT.

This clone was picked up one time. The chain uses TRBV9 and TRBJ2-7, with a weak D call TRBD2 (7 bases). The length of the CDR3 is 13 residues. Germline CDR1 and CDR2: SGDLS and YYNGEE. Trimming left V 2 bases short and J 7 bases short, with 13 bases between. The DNA for the CDR3 is TGTGCCAGCAGCGTTCGGGGGGCGGGTGAGCAGTACTTC. It specifies CASSVRGAGEQYF.

The rearrangement links TRBV7-8 to TRBJ1-5, with D hard to call. The germline V gene encodes CDR1 SGHVS and CDR2 FQNEAQ. V gave up 5 bases and J gave up 5 bases, with 7 bases separating them. This CDR3 has 12 amino acids. CDR3 in amino acids: CASSPLDQPQHF. The CDR3 nucleotides are TGTGCCAGCAGCCCATTAGATCAGCCCCAGCATTTT.